Listed below are T cell receptor beta chains from one sample, sequenced in a study of blood T cell repertoires in COVID-19. This table comes from immunoSEQ multiplex PCR, and its TCRdb copy is limited to in-frame clones, with some not included. The repertoire consists of over 350,000 clones, with more than 75% occurring once and the leading ten covering about 1.1%. The material sequenced was PBMCs or T cells enriched from blood (not recorded which). Receptors originate from a woman between 18 and 29 years old who had recovered from COVID-19. The CDR3 runs from the conserved cysteine through the conserved F or W. D genes are given only for firm matches. Where a row states a size, it is once, few, many or the class of an expanded clone; other rows omit it.

CDR3 DNA,CDR3 protein,clone size,D gene,J gene,V gene
TGCGCCAGCAGTCCCGGGACAGGGTCCGAGCAGTACTTC,CASSPGTGSEQYF,few,TRBD1,TRBJ2-7,TRBV10-1
TGTGCCAGCAGCCAAGATCTAGCGGGGAGCACAGATACGCAGTATTTT,CASSQDLAGSTDTQYF,NA,TRBD2,TRBJ2-3,TRBV4-2
TGTGCCAGTAGTCCATTGACAGTCCCCCAGCCCCAGCATTTT,CASSPLTVPQPQHF,NA,NA,TRBJ1-5,TRBV19
TGTGCCATCAGTGAAGGAACAGGGTTGACAGATACGCAGTATTTT,CAISEGTGLTDTQYF,few,NA,TRBJ2-3,TRBV10-3
TGTGCCAGCAGTGATCGCGGGGGGACCTACAATGAGCAGTTCTTC,CASSDRGGTYNEQFF,NA,TRBD2,TRBJ2-1,TRBV6-4
TGTGCCAGCAGCCCACCTACTACCTACAATGAGCAGTTCTTC,CASSPPTTYNEQFF,NA,NA,TRBJ2-1,TRBV7-2
TGCGCCAGTCTTGAGGGAAGCTCCTATAATTCACCCCTCCACTTT,CASLEGSSYNSPLHF,NA,NA,TRBJ1-6,TRBV10-2
TGTGCCAGCAGCCCTAGACAGGGCTATAGCAATCAGCCCCAGCATTTT,CASSPRQGYSNQPQHF,NA,TRBD1,TRBJ1-5,TRBV27
TGTGCCAGCAGGCGGCAGGGCTCTAACTATGGCTACACCTTC,CASRRQGSNYGYTF,NA,NA,TRBJ1-2,TRBV2
TGTGCCAGCAGCTCCCTACAGGGGGCGCGTCGAGAGCAGTACTTC,CASSSLQGARREQYF,NA,TRBD1,TRBJ2-7,TRBV7-6
TGTGCCAGCAGTTTATACCCAGACATGAACACTGAAGCTTTCTTT,CASSLYPDMNTEAFF,NA,NA,TRBJ1-1,TRBV28
TGTGCCAGCAGCCCAGGGGCTGGGCCAACTAATGAAAAACTGTTTTTT,CASSPGAGPTNEKLFF,few,NA,TRBJ1-4,TRBV7-8
TGTGCCAGCAGTGATTTGCAGGGGGCTTTAAGCAATCAGCCCCAGCATTTT,CASSDLQGALSNQPQHF,few,TRBD1,TRBJ1-5,TRBV2
TGTGCCAGCCAGAACCACCAGAACACTGAAGCTTTCTTT,CASQNHQNTEAFF,NA,NA,TRBJ1-1,TRBV19
TGTGCCAGCAGTTACGGACAGGGGGGCGGCTACACCTTC,CASSYGQGGGYTF,NA,TRBD1,TRBJ1-2,TRBV6-5
TGTGCCAGTACCCCGGGGGTCTATAGCAATCAGCCCCAGCATTTT,CASTPGVYSNQPQHF,NA,NA,TRBJ1-5,TRBV19
TGTGCCAGCAGGGCTAGTCCTTACAATGAGCAGTTCTTC,CASRASPYNEQFF,NA,NA,TRBJ2-1,TRBV27
TGTGCCAGTAGCAACATACAGGTGAACACTGAAGCTTTCTTT,CASSNIQVNTEAFF,few,NA,TRBJ1-1,TRBV19
TGTGCCAGCTCACCACCGGGACTGAGAGTCAATAGCAATCAGCCCCAGCATTTT,CASSPPGLRVNSNQPQHF,NA,NA,TRBJ1-5,TRBV18
TGTGCCAGCAGTGAAGCCCCGACAGGGAGCACTGAAGCTTTCTTT,CASSEAPTGSTEAFF,once,TRBD1,TRBJ1-1,TRBV6-1
TGTGCCAGCAGCTTAACGGCGGGCCAAGATTCACCCCTCCACTTT,CASSLTAGQDSPLHF,once,NA,TRBJ1-6,TRBV7-9
TGTGCCAGCAGCTCCAGGGGGACTGAAGCTTTCTTT,CASSSRGTEAFF,NA,TRBD1,TRBJ1-1,TRBV5-4
TGCGCCAGCAGCCAACTCCAAGCGAAACAGGGATTATATCAGCCCCAGCATTTT,CASSQLQAKQGLYQPQHF,NA,NA,TRBJ1-5,TRBV4-1
TGTGCCAGCAGCTTAGGGACAGGGAACTACAATGAGCAGTTCTTC,CASSLGTGNYNEQFF,once,TRBD1,TRBJ2-1,TRBV11-2
TGCGCCAGCAGCCAGGGGGCAGGGTTATTGTATGGCTACACCTTC,CASSQGAGLLYGYTF,NA,NA,TRBJ1-2,TRBV4-1
TGTGCCAGCAGCTTAGGGGAGGCAACCTACGAGCAGTACTTC,CASSLGEATYEQYF,NA,NA,TRBJ2-7,TRBV5-5
TGCGCCAGCAGCCAAGAAAACCGGGACAGGGTTTCGTGGCAGCCCCAGCATTTT,CASSQENRDRVSWQPQHF,NA,TRBD1,TRBJ1-5,TRBV4-1